Described below is a single TCR beta chain sequence and its context. Its antigen is not identified. This CDR3 comprises 12 residues. The germline V gene encodes CDR1 MNHEY and CDR2 SVGEGT. The V gene lost 5 bases and the J gene lost 6 bases, with 10 bases spanning the gap. This sample was taken from a study of T cell repertoires in cytomegalovirus infection. Study-level background: CMV epitopes, recently identified HLA-C-restricted and well-studied HLA-B-restricted, were used. Shared public TCR beta signatures pointed to both CMV infection and a matching HLA type. Study findings and constraints: The ex vivo response showed dominance by HLA-C-restricted CMV-specific TCR beta clonotypes. Adding up the frequency of public TCR beta families identified people who carried CMV plus the relevant HLA.

One entry per CDR3 protein, called by TCRdb with MiXCR from the reads. The data contain 100,000 or so distinct CDR3 sequences, roughly 39% of them singletons. The sequence was obtained from a human donor in good health (CMV status not recorded). Some clones in this sample may be carry-over from other donors' samples. The specimen comprised CD8+ T cells from cultured PBMCs, sampled from culture after CMV antigen stimulation. The rearrangement joins TRBV6-2 or TRBV6-3 to TRBJ1-2, with unresolved D. DNA for the CDR3: TGTGCCAGCAGTGATGGGGATCATGGCTACACCTTC. It translates to CASSDGDHGYTF.